The T cell receptor (beta chain) under discussion was sequenced for a study of CD8 T cells in Susac syndrome. The RNA, 0.5 to 1 ug, was put through reverse transcription using random hexamers. Amplification of TCR beta CDR3 spanned 54 Vbeta and 13 Jbeta via immunoSEQ multiplex PCR. TCRdb re-analysed the immunoSEQ multiplex PCR reads in MiXCR, keeping a single row per CDR3 protein. The sample shows 200,000 or so distinct CDR3 sequences, nearly 95% of them seen only once. Germline CDR1 is SEHNR and CDR2 is FQNEAQ (reference sequence). Trimming pared 2 bases from V and 8 bases from J, leaving 15 bases between. There are 15 residues in the CDR3.

The V gene is TRBV7-9, the J gene TRBJ1-4; maybe TRBD1 (5 bases). Sequencing was performed on CD4+ T cells from PBMCs. This receptor was taken from a human donor with multiple sclerosis. The CDR3 DNA sequence: TGTGCCAGCAGCTTATCCCGGGACTGGTCCGAAAAACTGTTTTTT. Its translation is CASSLSRDWSEKLFF.